The 21 T cell receptor beta chains below come from one sample, sequenced in a study of T-cell memory formation after mild COVID-19. Using its own MiXCR run on the 5' RACE reads, TCRdb lists one record per CDR3 protein. Here the sample spans 200,000 or so distinct CDR3 sequences, around 18% being singletons. Material: PBMCs or a T cell subset sorted from them (not recorded which). These TCRs come from an adult woman who had mild COVID-19 (a few samples of this study predate the infection). Cell type and time point are not known.

This clonotype was seen only a few times. This chain uses TRBV5-1 with TRBJ2-3; 7 bases are shared with TRBD2. The ends lost 6 bases at V and 9 bases at J; junction bases unmatched: 13. Germline V gene lookup returns CDR1 SGHRS and CDR2 YFSETQ. This CDR3 is built from 14 residues. The CDR3: CASNQYLREGTQYF. For the CDR3, the DNA is TGCGCCAGCAACCAATATTTAAGGGAGGGCACGCAGTATTTT.

This rearrangement joins TRBV4-1 to TRBJ2-1; D is possibly TRBD2 (6 bases). V was clipped by 0 bases and J by 6 bases, with 15 bases between them. Germline assignment: CDR1 MGHRA and CDR2 YSYEKL. The CDR3 runs to 16 residues. CDR3 protein: CASSQDWGVRANEQFF. The DNA of the CDR3 is TGCGCCAGCAGCCAAGATTGGGGGGTCCGGGCCAATGAGCAGTTCTTC.

The V and J genes are TRBV7-2 and TRBJ1-6, with D uncertain. The germline V gene encodes CDR1 SGHTA and CDR2 FQGNSA. V dropped 5 bases and J dropped 7 bases, with 6 bases sitting between them. The CDR3 spans 12 residues. The CDR3 protein is CASSHLNSPLHF. The CDR3 coding sequence is TGTGCCAGCAGCCATTTAAATTCACCCCTCCACTTT.

This clonotype has a handful of counts. The chain uses TRBV27 and TRBJ2-2, with a tentative D call TRBD2 (5 bases). V was pared by 0 bases and J by 2 bases, with 7 bases between. Germline lookup yields CDR1 MNHEY and CDR2 SMNVEV (reference sequence). This CDR3 region has 15 residues. CDR3 residues: CASSLSEVNTGELFF. In nucleotides, the CDR3 is TGTGCCAGCAGTTTATCGGAGGTCAACACCGGGGAGCTGTTTTTT.

This clonotype was found a few times. This sequence joins TRBV6-2 or TRBV6-3 and TRBJ2-3; no reliable D call. The germline V and J ends were trimmed by 2 bases and 4 bases, with 4 bases remaining between them. The CDR3 loop spans 12 amino acids. Germline-derived CDR1 and CDR2 are MNHEY and SVGEGT. The CDR3 spells CASSYMADTQYF. CDR3 in DNA: TGTGCCAGCAGTTACATGGCAGATACGCAGTATTTT.

V is TRBV11-3 and J is TRBJ2-1; 7 positions agree with TRBD2. V lost 3 bases, J lost 6 bases, and 5 bases stayed unmatched. The CDR3 is made up of 14 amino acids. Germline-derived CDR1 and CDR2 are SGHNT and YENEEA. This CDR3 is CASSLGGTFNEQFF. Here the CDR3 DNA reads TGTGCCAGCAGCTTGGGGGGGACTTTCAATGAGCAGTTCTTC.

The chain links TRBV5-1 to TRBJ2-5; 10 bases are shared with TRBD1. Germline V gives CDR1 SGHRS, CDR2 YFSETQ. J was trimmed by 2 bases and V by 4 bases; bases with no gene match: 8. This CDR3 is built from 16 residues. This chain's CDR3 is CASSPGDRGKQETQYF. The CDR3 bases are TGCGCCAGCAGCCCAGGGGACAGGGGAAAACAAGAGACCCAGTACTTC.

The genes are TRBV5-1 and TRBJ2-4, with TRBD1 as a possible D gene (5 bases). Germline V CDR1 and CDR2: SGHRS, YFSETQ. This CDR3 spans 16 amino acids. Between the trimmed V and J ends, which lost 5 bases and 0 bases, there was a span of 15 bases. The CDR3, as DNA: TGCGCCAGCAGAATCGACAGCCTTAGAGCCAAAAACATTCAGTACTTC. This sequence encodes CASRIDSLRAKNIQYF.

This clonotype was seen a single time. This chain uses TRBV12-3 or TRBV12-4 with TRBJ2-3; perhaps TRBD2 as D (7 bases). Trimming shortened V by 5 bases and J by 5 bases, and 20 bases separated the two germline ends. There are 16 residues in the CDR3. CDR3 DNA: TGTGCCAGCAGTGACTCGGGGGGCAGCAAAAGAGATACGCAGTATTTT. Translated, it gives CASSDSGGSKRDTQYF.

The V gene is TRBV9, the J gene TRBJ2-7, with D possibly matching TRBD2 (5 bases). Trimming left V 0 bases short and J 7 bases short, with 14 bases between. The length of the CDR3 is 14 residues. Germline CDR1 and CDR2: SGDLS and YYNGEE. CDR3 residues: CASSVVSGVGEQYF. Written as DNA, the CDR3 is TGTGCCAGCAGCGTAGTAAGCGGAGTCGGGGAGCAGTACTTC.

This clonotype was seen a handful of times. V gene TRBV2 combines with J gene TRBJ2-5; 12 positions match TRBD2. CDR1 is SNHLY, CDR2 FYNNEI, per germline. The CDR3 runs 14 residues. The V gene end was trimmed by 10 bases and the J gene end by 4 bases; junction bases not matched to a gene: 7. The DNA for the CDR3 is TGTGCCAACGGACTAGCGGGGAATGGAGAGACCCAGTACTTC. Residues: CANGLAGNGETQYF.

The CDR3 DNA reads as TGTGCCAGCAGCCAAGTGTCCCGAAGACAGGGGTTCGACGAGCAGTACTTC. Amino acid sequence: CASSQVSRRQGFDEQYF. The chain employs TRBV4-2 and TRBJ2-7, with TRBD1 matching over 8 bases. The CDR3 is 17 residues long. Trimming took 1 base from V and 5 from J; bases not matched to a gene: 13. Germline CDR1 is LGHNA and CDR2 is YNFKEQ.

The CDR3 DNA reads TGTGCCAGCAACCCGGATGGGGGTAACTATGGCTACACCTTC. It yields the protein CASNPDGGNYGYTF. The genes are TRBV5-5 and TRBJ1-2; TRBD1 is a possible D gene (5 bases). The V gene lost 6 bases and the J gene lost 1 base, with 13 bases spanning the gap. Germline-derived CDR1 and CDR2 are SGHKS and YYEKEE (reference sequence). This CDR3 has 14 amino acids.

This clonotype was counted between two and nine times. This chain connects TRBV6-6 to TRBJ2-7; D remains ambiguous. Germline CDR1 reads MNHNY; CDR2 reads SVGAGI (reference sequence). The CDR3 sequence is 13 residues long. With 2 bases removed from V and 4 bases from J, the gap between germline ends came to 9 bases. The CDR3 spells CASSYEQRYEQYF. The CDR3 DNA is TGTGCCAGCAGTTACGAACAGAGATACGAGCAGTACTTC.

This clonotype was observed at least ten times. The gene calls are TRBV27 and TRBJ1-2; tentatively, D is TRBD1 (5 bases). This CDR3 has 18 amino acids. Deletions cut 4 bases from V and 1 base from J, with 22 bases between. Germline V gives CDR1 MNHEY, CDR2 SMNVEV (reference sequence). The CDR3 loop is CASSSLLGRWFLNYGYTF. CDR3 bases: TGTGCCAGCAGTTCACTTTTGGGACGTTGGTTTCTTAACTATGGCTACACCTTC.

This chain connects TRBV7-9 to TRBJ1-3; D unresolved. V dropped 4 bases and J dropped 4 bases, with 8 bases sitting between them. CDR1 and CDR2 (germline): SEHNR, FQNEAQ (reference sequence). The CDR3 is made up of 13 amino acids. The CDR3 bases are TGTGCCAGCAGCTACCGGACGGGAAACACCATATATTTT. Its protein is CASSYRTGNTIYF.

This clonotype appeared a few times. The chain links TRBV7-3 to TRBJ2-7; either TRBD1 or TRBD2 may fit D (5 bases each). The V end was cut by 4 bases, the J end by 3 bases, with 10 bases between. CDR3 length: 13 residues. The V gene's germline CDR1 is SGHTA and CDR2 FQGTGA. As DNA, the CDR3 is TGTGCCAGCAGCTCGCAGGGAGACTACGAGCAGTACTTC. It specifies CASSSQGDYEQYF.

This chain connects TRBV30 to TRBJ2-5; TRBD2 matches 10 bases. The CDR3 length is 15 residues. J was trimmed by 5 bases and V by 3 bases; bases with no gene match: 9. CDR1 and CDR2 from the germline V gene are GTSNPN and SVGIG (reference sequence). The CDR3 DNA is TGTGCCTGGAGGACTAGCGGGCTTCAAAGGGAGACCCAGTACTTC. Translation gives CAWRTSGLQRETQYF.

This clonotype was detected a few times. The chain joins TRBV7-2 to TRBJ1-1, with D possibly being TRBD1 (6 bases). The CDR3 sequence is 14 residues long. The V end lost 9 bases, the J end lost 5 bases, and 19 bases lay between the germline ends. Germline V gene sequence: CDR1 SGHTA, CDR2 FQGNSA. DNA of the CDR3: TGTGCCAGTAAACAGGGAGTTACGGGGACTGAAGCTTTCTTT. Protein sequence: CASKQGVTGTEAFF.

This chain joins TRBV4-2 and TRBJ2-2; the match to TRBD2 covers 10 bases. The CDR3 covers 17 residues. Germline V gene data show CDR1 as LGHNA and CDR2 as YNFKEQ. Trimming took 0 bases from V and 7 from J; bases not matched to a gene: 8. The CDR3 DNA reads TGTGCCAGCAGCCAAGATGTAAGCGGGAGGGCCTTCGGGGAGCTGTTTTTT. Translated: CASSQDVSGRAFGELFF.

The genes are TRBV12-3 or TRBV12-4 and TRBJ1-5; 7 bases are shared with TRBD1. The CDR3 totals 13 residues. Trimming at V came to 6 bases and at J to 5 bases, leaving 4 bases not matched to a gene. The CDR3 protein is CASRSTGDQPQHF. The CDR3 bases are TGTGCCAGCAGGAGCACAGGGGATCAGCCCCAGCATTTT.